The 19 T cell receptor beta chains presented below share a single source sample, sequenced in a study of T cells in Graves' hyperthyroidism and ophthalmopathy. What was amplified from RNA transcripts were TCR beta CDR3 regions. Researchers ran a first-round RT-PCR on the TCR CDR3 using the HTBI primer set. In TCRdb, the multiplex PCR reads were re-called with MiXCR into one record per CDR3 protein. The table shows about 520,000 distinct CDR3 sequences, with approximately 25% occurring only once. Sequencing was done on a sample of blood. The receptors shown here come from a woman aged 25 to 39 with Graves' ophthalmopathy.

In this sample, this clonotype turned up many times. CDR3 coding DNA: TGCAGTGCTCCGCAACTCCGACTGGGACAGAATAGCAATCAGCCCCAGCATTTT. Its protein is CSAPQLRLGQNSNQPQHF. The chain carries TRBV20-1 and TRBJ1-5, with 7 bases lining up with TRBD1. The CDR3 covers 18 residues. Germline V CDR1 and CDR2: DFQATT, SNEGSKA (reference sequence). After removal of 5 bases from V and 0 bases from J, the junction contained 16 bases not matched to a gene.

The chain has TRBV6-1 and TRBJ2-2, with 8 nucleotides matching TRBD2. Germline values: CDR1 MNHNS, CDR2 SASEGT. This CDR3 has 17 amino acids. V was pared by 5 bases and J by 3 bases, with 11 bases of the junction left unmatched. The chain's CDR3 is CASSPRTAGVDTGELFF. The DNA for the CDR3 is TGTGCCAGCAGTCCTCGGACAGCGGGGGTGGACACCGGGGAGCTGTTTTTT.

This clonotype appeared many times. This chain joins TRBV7-3 and TRBJ1-1; D uncertain. The CDR3 runs 13 residues. V dropped 2 bases and J dropped 4 bases, with 8 bases sitting between them. Germline V CDR1 and CDR2: SGHTA, FQGTGA. As DNA, the CDR3 is TGTGCCAGCAGCTTATTGTTGGGCACTGAAGCTTTCTTT. Protein sequence: CASSLLLGTEAFF.

The table lists this clonotype with a count of one. This CDR3 is CASSDMIYGYTF. In nucleotides, the CDR3 is TGTGCCAGCAGTGATATGATCTATGGCTACACCTTC. V gene TRBV6-1 combines with J gene TRBJ1-2; D gene ambiguous. V gave up 3 bases and J gave up 4 bases, with 6 bases separating them. Looked up from germline, CDR1 is MNHNS and CDR2 is SASEGT. This CDR3 is built from 12 residues.

This clonotype was observed a few times. As DNA, the CDR3 is TGTGCCATCAGTGAGTCGTTACGCCTTGGGGACACCGGGGAGCTGTTTTTT. Its protein is CAISESLRLGDTGELFF. This rearrangement joins TRBV10-3 to TRBJ2-2; D ambiguous. Trimming took 0 bases from V and 3 from J, leaving 14 bases between them. Germline V gene lookup returns CDR1 ENHRY and CDR2 SYGVKD. There are 17 residues in the CDR3.

The genes are TRBV6-4 and TRBJ2-2, with D possibly being TRBD1 or TRBD2 (5 bases each). The CDR3 contains 17 residues. V was shortened by 5 bases and J by 6 bases, with 22 bases between the two germline ends. Germline V gene sequence: CDR1 MRHNA, CDR2 SNTAGT. The CDR3 is CASSPLEGPRTSGELFF. The CDR3 DNA is TGTGCCAGCAGTCCACTCGAGGGACCACGCACGTCCGGGGAGCTGTTTTTT.

The chain joins TRBV29-1 to TRBJ1-2, with D possibly matching TRBD1 (5 bases). The CDR3 length is 13 residues. V was cut by 6 bases and J by 3 bases, with 14 bases left in between. Germline V gene sequence: CDR1 SQVTM, CDR2 ANQGSEA. DNA for the CDR3: TGCAGCGTGCGAACAGGAGCCGACTATGGCTACACCTTC. Translating it yields CSVRTGADYGYTF.

This clonotype was detected only a few times. The rearrangement uses TRBV12-3 or TRBV12-4 and TRBJ2-7, with 9 bases fitting TRBD1. CDR3 length: 13 amino acids. Trimming removed 6 bases from V and 5 bases from J; junction bases left unmatched: 5. CDR3 in DNA: TGTGCCAGCAGGTTGGGACAGGGCCACGAGCAGTACTTC. It encodes CASRLGQGHEQYF.

Ten or more counts support this clonotype. The chain recombines TRBV27 with TRBJ1-1; possibly TRBD1 for D (5 bases). The germline V and J ends were trimmed by 3 bases and 4 bases, with 12 bases remaining between them. The CDR3 runs 14 residues. Per the germline V gene, CDR1 is MNHEY and CDR2 is SMNVEV (reference sequence). The CDR3 is CASSLGGRITEAFF. The CDR3, as DNA: TGTGCCAGCAGTTTGGGGGGACGGATCACTGAAGCTTTCTTT.

A few counts support this clonotype. A much larger clone differs from this one at a single base, so this may be a read error. The gene calls are TRBV4-1 and TRBJ1-1; no definite D call. V lost 5 bases and J 4 bases, leaving 14 bases between the germline ends. CDR1 and CDR2 from the germline V gene are MGHRA and YSYEKL. The CDR3 is 14 residues long. CDR3 sequence reads: CASSSGRVITEAFF. The CDR3 DNA reads TGCGCCAGCAGCTCGGGAAGGGTGATCACTGAAGCTTTCTTT.

This clonotype has at least ten counts. The chain combines TRBV15 with TRBJ2-7; D perhaps matches TRBD1 (6 bases). The V end lost 0 bases, the J end lost 0 bases, and 12 bases lay between the germline ends. The germline V gene encodes CDR1 LNHNV and CDR2 YYDKDF (reference sequence). This CDR3 region has 16 residues. The CDR3 bases are TGTGCCACCAGCAGAGATCCCGGGACACCCTCCTACGAGCAGTACTTC. Protein: CATSRDPGTPSYEQYF.

There are many counts of this clonotype. This chain uses TRBV6-4 with TRBJ2-6; 7 nucleotides line up with TRBD1. V gave up 6 bases and J gave up 2 bases; unmatched junction bases: 10. Germline loops: CDR1 MRHNA, CDR2 SNTAGT. The CDR3 runs 17 residues. The CDR3 DNA sequence: TGTGCCAGCAGGGACAGGAACAGGGAACCTGGGGCCAACGTCCTGACTTTC. Encoded protein: CASRDRNREPGANVLTF.

This clonotype showed up many times. The chain recombines TRBV11-2 with TRBJ2-5, with 9 bases that match TRBD2. Trimming removed 8 bases from V and 2 bases from J; junction bases left unmatched: 6. CDR1 is SGHAT, CDR2 FQNNGV, per germline. The CDR3 totals 14 residues. The CDR3 here is CASQTSGLQETQYF. The CDR3 coding sequence is TGTGCCAGCCAGACTAGCGGCCTTCAAGAGACCCAGTACTTC.

The V gene is TRBV5-1, the J gene TRBJ1-1; D is possibly TRBD1 (6 bases). In germline, CDR1 is SGHRS, CDR2 YFSETQ. The CDR3 is 15 residues long. V lost 7 bases and J lost 2, with 18 bases in between. The CDR3 reads CASLDGGRQNTEAFF. DNA for the CDR3: TGCGCCAGCTTAGACGGGGGCCGGCAAAACACTGAAGCTTTCTTT.

CDR3 nucleotides: TGCGCCAGCAGCCAAGCCGAAGGGGGCCTCGAGCAGTACTTC. Its protein is CASSQAEGGLEQYF. The chain uses TRBV4-3 and TRBJ2-7, with 7 bases lining up with TRBD1. The CDR3 runs 14 residues. The ends lost 1 base at V and 6 bases at J; junction bases unmatched: 6. Germline-derived CDR1 and CDR2 are LGHNA and YSLEER.

This clonotype was detected many times. In DNA form, the CDR3 reads TGTGCCAGCTCACCATTGTCCTTGGACAGCTACTATGGCTACACCTTC. Encoded protein: CASSPLSLDSYYGYTF. V and J are TRBV18 and TRBJ1-2; TRBD1 is a possible D gene (6 bases). V was cut by 2 bases and J by 3 bases, with 16 bases left in between. The CDR3 has 16 residues. Germline V gives CDR1 KGHSH, CDR2 LQKENI.

J is TRBJ1-5 and V is TRBV20-1, with TRBD1 identical over 7 bases. Germline CDR1 DFQATT, CDR2 SNEGSKA (reference sequence). This CDR3 region has 17 residues. Unmatched junction bases numbered 16, after V lost 5 bases and J lost 3 bases. The CDR3 sequence is CSARRALVGQHNQPQHF. The DNA for the CDR3 is TGCAGTGCTCGGAGGGCCTTGGTGGGACAGCACAATCAGCCCCAGCATTTT.

In its sample, this clonotype was seen many times. The chain couples TRBV6-5 to TRBJ1-2; 9 bases map to TRBD1. V lost 5 bases to trimming and J lost 3 bases; unmatched junction nucleotides: 1. Germline CDR1 and CDR2: MNHEY and SVGAGI. This CDR3 has 13 amino acids. CDR3 sequence: CASSRQGDYGYTF. CDR3 sequence (DNA): TGTGCCAGCAGTCGACAGGGGGACTATGGCTACACCTTC.

This clonotype was observed at least ten times. V and J are TRBV9 and TRBJ2-7, with TRBD2 matching 12 bases. The V gene's germline CDR1 is SGDLS and CDR2 YYNGEE. After removal of 0 bases from V and 5 bases from J, the junction contained 3 bases not matched to a gene. The CDR3 contains 15 residues. This CDR3 reads CASSVASGGADEQYF. Written as DNA, the CDR3 is TGTGCCAGCAGCGTAGCTAGCGGGGGGGCCGACGAGCAGTACTTC.